The 4 T cell receptor beta chains given below trace back to one sample, sequenced in a study of regulatory T cells in long-lasting Graves disease. The authors built TCR beta libraries using iRepertoire HTBI primers and Arm-PCR of CDR3 regions. TCRdb redid the calling of the multiplex PCR reads with MiXCR, one entry per CDR3 protein. This sample has fewer than 500,000 distinct CDR3 sequences, with about 17% found just once. Time point here: newly diagnosed GD, antithyroid drugs for less than 3 months. TCR sequences were obtained from RNA taken from PBMCs. These same data were also listed under a study on T cells in Graves' hyperthyroidism and ophthalmopathy.

Specimen: peripheral blood mononuclear cells (PBMCs), collected at new diagnosis, from a patient treated with antithyroid drugs. The receptors shown here come from a man in his forties or fifties with Graves disease.

In this sample, this clonotype turned up many times. V gene TRBV19 combines with J gene TRBJ2-1; 10 bases agree with TRBD1. The CDR3 covers 14 residues. CDR1 is LNHDA and CDR2 is SQIVND in the germline V gene (reference sequence). J was trimmed by 8 bases and V by 5 bases; bases with no gene match: 6. The CDR3 region has the DNA TGTGCCAGTAGTCCGGGACAGGGGTATGATGAGCAGTTCTTC. Its protein is CASSPGQGYDEQFF.

This clonotype was counted only a few times. The J gene is TRBJ1-3, the V gene TRBV25-1; a possible D gene is TRBD1 (5 bases). The V and J ends lost 9 bases and 0 bases respectively, with 9 bases between them. Looked up from germline, CDR1 is MGHDK and CDR2 is SYGVNS. The CDR3 runs 13 residues. The CDR3 is CARRQSSGNTIYF. DNA of the CDR3: TGTGCCAGAAGACAGAGCTCTGGAAACACCATATATTTT.

At least ten counts were recorded for this clonotype. The V and J genes are TRBV28 and TRBJ1-2; possibly TRBD1 for D (5 bases). The ends were cut back, 4 bases at V and 6 bases at J, with 21 bases in the middle. Germline V gene sequence: CDR1 MDHEN, CDR2 SYDVKM. The CDR3 extends over 16 amino acids. The DNA of the CDR3 is TGTGCCAGCAGTTCGGCCCGGGACCCAAGAGGAAATGGCTACACCTTC. Its translation is CASSSARDPRGNGYTF.

This clonotype was seen repeatedly, ten times or more. The genes are TRBV5-1 and TRBJ2-3, with 9 bases aligning to TRBD1. Trimming removed 4 bases from V and 6 bases from J; junction bases left unmatched: 6. The CDR3 is made up of 14 amino acids. CDR1 and CDR2 from the germline V gene are SGHRS and YFSETQ. DNA for the CDR3: TGCGCCAGCAGCGGGACAGGGACGAGCGATACGCAGTATTTT. As protein: CASSGTGTSDTQYF.